Shown below are 15 T cell receptor beta chains from a single sample sequenced in a study of T cell repertoires in cytomegalovirus infection. TCRdb processed the reads anew with MiXCR; each CDR3 protein has one entry. The table includes about 360,000 distinct CDR3 sequences, about a sixth detected once. The sequencing sample was made of PBMCs. The receptors originated from a human donor in good health (CMV status not recorded). Some clones in this sample may be carry-over from other donors' samples.

This sequence joins TRBV29-1 and TRBJ1-2; D gene ambiguous. CDR1 is SQVTM and CDR2 is ANQGSEA in the germline V gene. Between the trimmed V and J ends, which lost 4 bases and 4 bases, there was a span of 10 bases. CDR3 length equals 12 residues. In DNA, the CDR3 is TGCAGCGTTGTCTCCAGGATCTATGGCTACACCTTC. This codes for CSVVSRIYGYTF.

The chain couples TRBV20-1 to TRBJ2-5; D remains ambiguous. CDR1 is DFQATT, CDR2 SNEGSKA, per germline (reference sequence). Trimming took off 6 bases at V and 3 bases at J, with 5 bases between the two ends. This CDR3 is 10 amino acids long. For the CDR3, the DNA is TGCAGTGCGCTTAAAGAGACCCAGTACTTC. It yields the protein CSALKETQYF.

This clonotype was seen more than once but under ten times. The chain uses TRBV7-2 and TRBJ2-7; D is unclear. V lost 5 bases and J lost 3, with 11 bases in between. CDR1 SGHTA and CDR2 FQGNSA come from the germline V gene. The CDR3 sequence is 13 residues long. The CDR3 reads CASSHSLDYEQYF. For the CDR3, the DNA is TGTGCCAGCAGCCACAGCCTAGACTACGAGCAGTACTTC. Drawing the rest from reference TRBV7-2 and TRBJ2-7, the complete variable domain is GAGVSQSPSNKVTEKGKDVELRCDPISGHTALYWYRQSLGQGLEFLIYFQGNSAPDKSGLPSDRFSAERTGGSVSTLTIQRTQQEDSAVYLCASSHSLDYEQYFGPGTRLTVT.

This rearrangement joins TRBV6-6 to TRBJ2-7, with 12 bases matching TRBD2. This CDR3 comprises 17 residues. The germline CDR1 and CDR2 sequences are MNHNY and SVGAGI (reference sequence). Germline trimming cut 1 base from V and 4 bases from J; bases unmatched to any gene: 8. The CDR3: CASSYFPGLAGLYEQYF. CDR3 DNA sequence: TGTGCCAGCAGTTACTTCCCCGGACTAGCGGGATTGTACGAGCAGTACTTC.

With regard to this clonotype: The junction differs from germline at one of its ends, possibly a read error. The V call is TRBV10-3, the J call TRBJ1-2; D possibly corresponds to TRBD1 (5 bases). The CDR3 totals 12 residues. Germline lookup yields CDR1 ENHRY and CDR2 SYGVKD. The CDR3 DNA reads as TGTGCCATCAGTGAGCGGGGCCGGCCTTGTATCTTC. Its protein is CAISERGRPCIF.

This clonotype has a count of ten or more. The CDR3 coding sequence is TGTGCCAGCAGTTTAGAGTCGAACCGGGAGCTGTTTTTT. Its translation: CASSLESNRELFF. The chain links TRBV28 to TRBJ2-2; D uncertain. The germline V gene has CDR1 MDHEN and CDR2 SYDVKM. The CDR3 length is 13 residues. Deletions cut 2 bases from V and 9 bases from J, with 10 bases between.

The V call is TRBV14, the J call TRBJ2-1; D may be TRBD1 or TRBD2 (5 bases each). The ends were cut back, 1 base at V and 4 bases at J, with 11 bases in the middle. CDR1 and CDR2 from the germline V gene are SGHDN and FVKESK. The CDR3 runs to 15 residues. The CDR3: CASSQVGWGYNEQFF. In DNA form, the CDR3 reads TGTGCCAGCAGCCAAGTAGGTTGGGGGTACAATGAGCAGTTCTTC.

This clonotype was counted ten times or more. The chain joins TRBV11-2 to TRBJ2-7; D is unresolved. With 5 bases removed from V and 6 bases from J, the gap between germline ends came to 14 bases. This CDR3 comprises 13 residues. Germline values: CDR1 SGHAT, CDR2 FQNNGV. CDR3 amino acids: CASSLYIGLEQYF. The CDR3, as DNA: TGTGCCAGCAGCCTATACATAGGTCTCGAGCAGTACTTC.

The chain recombines TRBV19 with TRBJ2-5; D is ambiguous. The V gene's germline CDR1 is LNHDA and CDR2 SQIVND (reference sequence). Trimming removed 3 bases from V and 7 bases from J, with 12 bases in between. CDR3 length equals 13 residues. CDR3 in amino acids: CASSIRGDGTQYF. The DNA of the CDR3 is TGTGCCAGTAGTATTCGAGGAGACGGGACCCAGTACTTC.

V and J are TRBV18 and TRBJ1-4, with D possibly matching TRBD1 (5 bases). Germline assignment: CDR1 KGHSH and CDR2 LQKENI. V was clipped by 2 bases and J by 8 bases, with 9 bases between them. This CDR3 spans 13 amino acids. CDR3 loop: CASSPNRREKLFF. As DNA, the CDR3 is TGTGCCAGCTCACCAAACAGGCGGGAAAAACTGTTTTTT.

The chain links TRBV19 to TRBJ2-5; 8 nucleotides align to TRBD2. The V gene end was trimmed by 1 base and the J gene end by 1 base; junction bases not matched to a gene: 5. The CDR3 spans 16 residues. The V gene's germline CDR1 is LNHDA and CDR2 SQIVND (reference sequence). The CDR3 is CASSIVAGRVQETQYF. Written as DNA, the CDR3 is TGTGCCAGTAGTATAGTAGCCGGGAGGGTCCAAGAGACCCAGTACTTC. Full variable domain (remainder filled in from reference TRBV19 and TRBJ2-5): DGGITQSPKYLFRKEGQNVTLSCEQNLNHDAMYWYRQDPGQGLRLIYYSQIVNDFQKGDIAEGYSVSREKKESFPLTVTSAQKNPTAFYLCASSIVAGRVQETQYFGPGTRLLVL.

The V call is TRBV7-9, the J call TRBJ2-3; maybe TRBD2 (6 bases). The germline CDR1 and CDR2 sequences are SEHNR and FQNEAQ (reference sequence). CDR3 length: 14 residues. V lost 6 bases and J lost 2, with 12 bases in between. CDR3 nucleotide sequence: TGTGCCAGCAGTCCGGGACTTCACACAGATACGCAGTATTTT. Translated, it gives CASSPGLHTDTQYF.

The V and J genes are TRBV12-3 or TRBV12-4 and TRBJ1-2, with 8 bases identical to TRBD1. This CDR3 is 14 amino acids long. V shed 6 bases, J shed 4 bases, and the junction held 7 bases outside the gene matches. CDR3: CASSRDRGVYGYTF. In DNA, the CDR3 is TGTGCCAGCAGCCGAGACAGGGGAGTCTATGGCTACACCTTC.

This clonotype was seen many times. The chain recombines TRBV7-2 with TRBJ1-1; 7 bases are shared with TRBD1. The CDR3 runs 14 residues. The germline V gene has CDR1 SGHTA and CDR2 FQGNSA. The J segment lost 6 bases and the V segment lost 4 bases, leaving 8 bases of the junction unmatched. DNA of the CDR3: TGTGCCAGCAGCTCCAGACAGGGTTACCCTGAAGCTTTCTTT. It is translated as CASSSRQGYPEAFF.

This clonotype was counted only a few times. The V gene is TRBV29-1, the J gene TRBJ2-4, with D tentatively TRBD2 (5 bases). The CDR3 extends over 13 amino acids. The germline gives CDR1 SQVTM, CDR2 ANQGSEA. Trimming shortened V by 4 bases and J by 7 bases, and 14 bases separated the two germline ends. The CDR3 region is CSVGIAGGNIQYF. The CDR3 coding sequence is TGCAGCGTTGGTATTGCGGGTGGGAACATTCAGTACTTC. Full variable domain (outside the CDR3, taken from reference TRBV29-1 and TRBJ2-4): SAVISQKPSRDICQRGTSLTIQCQVDSQVTMMFWYRQQPGQSLTLIATANQGSEATYESGFVIDKFPISRPNLTFSTLTVSNMSPEDSSIYLCSVGIAGGNIQYFGAGTRLSVL.